The rows below give T cell receptor beta chains drawn from one sample of a study of post-analysis software for immune sequencing data. TCRdb ran MiXCR on the PCR reads and lists one entry per CDR3 protein. The data hold 380,000 or so distinct CDR3 sequences, with less than 40% observed a single time. Source material: blood. Receptors originate from a girl under 18 with multiple sclerosis. The CDR3 runs from the conserved cysteine through the conserved F or W. A D gene is named only where the DNA matches it firmly. Not all rows give a size; the values are once, few, many and, for expanded clones, a class.

d_gene	v_gene	abundance	j_gene	CDR3nt	CDR3aa
-	TRBV14	-	TRBJ2-1	TGTGCCAGCAGCCACCTTCAAGGTGATGAGCAGTTCTTC	CASSHLQGDEQFF
-	TRBV5-1	few	TRBJ2-3	TGCGCCAGCAGCTTAGGAGGCGGGGGCCTTCGGACAGATACGCAGTATTTT	CASSLGGGGLRTDTQYF
-	TRBV12-3/TRBV12-4	-	TRBJ2-1	TGTGCCAGCGGCCGGGGGAGCGCGAGCTCCTACAATGAGCAGTTCTTC	CASGRGSASSYNEQFF
TRBD1	TRBV12-3/TRBV12-4	few	TRBJ1-5	TGTGCCAGCAGTTCCCAACAGGGGAAGATGCCCCAGCATTTT	CASSSQQGKMPQHF
-	TRBV9	few	TRBJ2-5	TGTGCCAGCAGCCCCTACGGACGGGAAGAGACCCAGTACTTC	CASSPYGREETQYF
TRBD2	TRBV4-2	-	TRBJ2-1	TGTGCCAGCAGCCAAGATCTTGCTAGCGGGGGAGGTAATGGGCAGTTCTTC	CASSQDLASGGGNGQFF
TRBD1	TRBV7-9	-	TRBJ2-7	TGTGCCAGCAGCTCAGGGACAGGGGGATCCGCAGGCTACGAGCAGTACTTC	CASSSGTGGSAGYEQYF
TRBD1	TRBV19	-	TRBJ1-1	TGTGCCAGTAGGGGACAGGGGATCCCTGAAGCTTTCTTT	CASRGQGIPEAFF
-	TRBV4-1	few	TRBJ1-1	TGCGCCAGCAGCCGTAAGGGCGACAGCCTGAACACTGAAGCTTTCTTT	CASSRKGDSLNTEAFF
TRBD1	TRBV12-3/TRBV12-4	-	TRBJ2-7	TGTGCCAGCAGCCCTGGACAGGGACTCCGCGAGCAGTACTTC	CASSPGQGLREQYF
-	TRBV11-2	few	TRBJ2-1	TGTGCCAGCAGCTTAGATAGGAGGGCAGCCGGGGAGCAGTTCTTC	CASSLDRRAAGEQFF
-	TRBV7-6	-	TRBJ2-5	TGTGCCAGCAGCCCCGGGACCCTAAAGCCGGAGGCCCAGTACTTC	CASSPGTLKPEAQYF
TRBD2	TRBV5-1	-	TRBJ2-3	TGCGCCAGCAGCCCCGGGACTAGTAGGGATACGCAGTATTTT	CASSPGTSRDTQYF
-	TRBV4-1	few	TRBJ2-7	TGCGCCAGCAGCCAAGCGGGGGTAGGGTACGAGCAGTACTTC	CASSQAGVGYEQYF
-	TRBV3-1	-	TRBJ2-3	TGTGCCAGCAGCCAAGTTGGGGGGGCGCCAGATACGCAGTATTTT	CASSQVGGAPDTQYF
-	TRBV5-1	few	TRBJ1-6	TGCGCCAGCAGCGGAATTGGACAGTTTAATTCACCCCTCCACTTT	CASSGIGQFNSPLHF
-	TRBV12-3/TRBV12-4	few	TRBJ1-5	TGTGCCAGCACCCCCGGGTCGGGCAATCAGCCCCAGCATTTT	CASTPGSGNQPQHF
TRBD2	TRBV9	-	TRBJ2-5	TGTGCCAGCAGCCCAGGAGCGGGGCTCCAAGAGACCCAGTACTTC	CASSPGAGLQETQYF
-	TRBV7-2	few	TRBJ2-2	TGTGCCAGCAACCGAGGGGGGTCGGGCACCGGGGAGCTGTTTTTT	CASNRGGSGTGELFF
-	TRBV12-3/TRBV12-4	once	TRBJ2-1	TGTGCCAGCAGTACAGGGAGGGGGGCTTCCTACAATGAGCAGTTCTTC	CASSTGRGASYNEQFF
-	TRBV7-2	few	TRBJ1-5	TGTGCCAGCAGCTCGGCAAGGGATAGCAATCAGCCCCAGCATTTT	CASSSARDSNQPQHF
-	TRBV9	-	TRBJ2-5	TGTGCCAGCAGCGTAGACGTGGGCGGAGGAGAGACCCAGTACTTC	CASSVDVGGGETQYF
-	TRBV5-6	-	TRBJ2-1	TGTGCCAGCAGCTCAACAGGGTTAACCTACAATGAGCAGTTCTTC	CASSSTGLTYNEQFF
TRBD1	TRBV7-2	-	TRBJ2-1	TGTGCCAGCAGCCCATCGGACAGGGGGAACTACAATGAGCAGTTCTTC	CASSPSDRGNYNEQFF
TRBD1	TRBV7-2	few	TRBJ2-5	TGTGCCAGCAGGCTACAGGGGGCAACAGAGACCCAGTACTTC	CASRLQGATETQYF
-	TRBV3-1	-	TRBJ2-5	TGTGCCAGCAGCCATCACCGGGACTCTCAAGAGACCCAGTACTTC	CASSHHRDSQETQYF
-	TRBV5-6	few	TRBJ2-4	TGTGCCAGCAGCTTGATCTCGACCAGGGTGCTGGGAAACATTCAGTACTTC	CASSLISTRVLGNIQYF
-	TRBV6-6	few	TRBJ1-2	TGTGCCAGCAGCTCCTGGGAGGACCGCTATGGCTACACCTTC	CASSSWEDRYGYTF
TRBD1	TRBV5-1	once	TRBJ1-5	TGCGCCAGCAGCTTAATACCGGGACAGAATCAGCCCCAGCATTTT	CASSLIPGQNQPQHF
TRBD1	TRBV5-8	-	TRBJ1-1	TGTGCCGGCAGCCCCCGGGGACAGGGGAGGGCTGAAGCTTTCTTT	CAGSPRGQGRAEAFF
-	TRBV5-4	once	TRBJ1-2	TGTGCCAGCAGCTCACCCCGTAACTATGGCTACACCTTC	CASSSPRNYGYTF
-	TRBV28	-	TRBJ2-6	TGTGCCAGCAGTTCAGTCGATTACCTTCCTGGCTCCGGGGCCAACGTCCTGACTTTC	CASSSVDYLPGSGANVLTF
-	TRBV9	-	TRBJ1-2	TGTGCCAGCAGTCATGGACAGCTTAACTATGGCTACACCTTC	CASSHGQLNYGYTF
-	TRBV7-9	few	TRBJ2-7	TGTGCCAGCAGTTTACAGGTCTCCTACGAGCAGTACTTC	CASSLQVSYEQYF
-	TRBV7-9	-	TRBJ1-2	TGTGCCAGCAGCTCTGGGACCTTCTATGGCTACACCTTC	CASSSGTFYGYTF
TRBD1	TRBV4-1	few	TRBJ2-5	TGCGCCAGCAGCCACCCCACGGACAGGGGCGGAGAGACCCAGTACTTC	CASSHPTDRGGETQYF
-	TRBV19	-	TRBJ1-3	TGTGCCAGTAAAAGGACGGTGAGCTCTGGAAACACCATATATTTT	CASKRTVSSGNTIYF
TRBD1	TRBV15	few	TRBJ2-5	TGTGCCACCAGCAAATGGACAGGGGAGACCCAGTACTTC	CATSKWTGETQYF
-	TRBV27	-	TRBJ2-3	TGTGCCAGCAGTTTGGGAGCCTTTTGGTCAGATACGCAGTATTTT	CASSLGAFWSDTQYF
-	TRBV2	-	TRBJ2-3	TGTGCCACCCTGGGGCACGAAGGCACAGATACGCAGTATTTT	CATLGHEGTDTQYF
-	TRBV7-9	-	TRBJ2-1	TGTGCCAGCAGCTTACGGCGGGGTCTCCCCTCCTACAATGAGCAGTTCTTC	CASSLRRGLPSYNEQFF
TRBD1	TRBV6-1	-	TRBJ1-1	TGTGCCAGCAGCCCCGAAGCCCGCGGGACAGGGGGGAGTATGGCTTTCTTT	CASSPEARGTGGSMAFF
-	TRBV3-1	-	TRBJ1-2	TGTGCCAGCAGCCAATGGGGAGGCACAGCTAACTATGGCTACACCTTC	CASSQWGGTANYGYTF
TRBD2	TRBV14	-	TRBJ2-7	TGTGCCAGCAGCCAAGATCGGGGACTAGCGGGGGGGCGAAGGGAGCAGTACTTC	CASSQDRGLAGGRREQYF
-	TRBV6-6	-	TRBJ2-1	TGTGCCAGCAGTTACTACATGGGTCGGCCCAATGAGCAGTTCTTC	CASSYYMGRPNEQFF
TRBD2	TRBV20-1	-	TRBJ2-7	TGCAGTGCTAGAGATGGGACTAGCGACTACGAGCAGTACTTC	CSARDGTSDYEQYF
-	TRBV6-6	-	TRBJ2-7	TGTGCCAGCAGTCCCCGGGAATCACCTCCCTACGAGCAGTACTTC	CASSPRESPPYEQYF
-	TRBV5-1	-	TRBJ2-3	TGCGCCAGCAGCTTGTTGGGGATTGACCAGGGGCAGTATTTT	CASSLLGIDQGQYF